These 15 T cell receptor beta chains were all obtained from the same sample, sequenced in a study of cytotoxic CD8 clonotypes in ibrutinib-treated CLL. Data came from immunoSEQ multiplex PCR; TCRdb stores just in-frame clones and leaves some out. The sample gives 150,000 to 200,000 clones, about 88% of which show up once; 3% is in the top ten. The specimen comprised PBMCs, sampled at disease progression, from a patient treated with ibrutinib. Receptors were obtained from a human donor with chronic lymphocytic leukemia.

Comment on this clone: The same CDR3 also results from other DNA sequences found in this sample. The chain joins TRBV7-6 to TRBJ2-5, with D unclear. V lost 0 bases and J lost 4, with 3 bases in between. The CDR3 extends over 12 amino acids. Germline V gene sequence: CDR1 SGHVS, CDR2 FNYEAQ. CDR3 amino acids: CASSLATETQYF. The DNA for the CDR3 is TGTGCCAGCAGCTTAGCGACAGAGACCCAGTACTTC.

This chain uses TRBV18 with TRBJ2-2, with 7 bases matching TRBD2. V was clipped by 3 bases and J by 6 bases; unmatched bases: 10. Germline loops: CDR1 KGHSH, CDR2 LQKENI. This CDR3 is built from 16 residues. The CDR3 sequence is CASSPVTSLTPGELFF. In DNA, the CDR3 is TGTGCCAGCTCACCGGTGACTAGCTTAACTCCCGGGGAGCTGTTTTTT.

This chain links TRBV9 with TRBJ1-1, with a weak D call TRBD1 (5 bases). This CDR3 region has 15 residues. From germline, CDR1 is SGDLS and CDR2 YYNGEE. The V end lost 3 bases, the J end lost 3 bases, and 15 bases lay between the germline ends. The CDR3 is CASSEEGMGDTEAFF. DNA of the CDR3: TGTGCCAGCAGCGAGGAGGGGATGGGGGACACTGAAGCTTTCTTT.

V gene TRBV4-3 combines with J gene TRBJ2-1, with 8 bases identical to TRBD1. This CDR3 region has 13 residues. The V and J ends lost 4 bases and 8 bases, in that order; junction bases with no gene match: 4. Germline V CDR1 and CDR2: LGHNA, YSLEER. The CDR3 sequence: CASSRDRGYEQFF. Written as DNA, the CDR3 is TGCGCCAGCAGCCGTGACAGGGGATATGAGCAGTTCTTC.

CDR3 DNA sequence: TGTGCCAGCAGCTTAGGAGACAGCGGGAGGGCCTACGAGCAGTACTTC. It is translated as CASSLGDSGRAYEQYF. V usage is TRBV11-2 and J usage is TRBJ2-7, with 10 bases matching TRBD2. The V gene end was trimmed by 1 base and the J gene end by 2 bases; junction bases not matched to a gene: 5. The CDR3 loop spans 16 amino acids. Germline CDR1 and CDR2: SGHAT and FQNNGV. The full variable domain, with the rest looked up from reference TRBV11-2 and TRBJ2-7, is EAGVAQSPRYKIIEKRQSVAFWCNPISGHATLYWYQQILGQGPKLLIQFQNNGVVDDSQLPKDRFSAERLKGVDSTLKIQPAKLEDSAVYLCASSLGDSGRAYEQYFGPGTRLTVT.

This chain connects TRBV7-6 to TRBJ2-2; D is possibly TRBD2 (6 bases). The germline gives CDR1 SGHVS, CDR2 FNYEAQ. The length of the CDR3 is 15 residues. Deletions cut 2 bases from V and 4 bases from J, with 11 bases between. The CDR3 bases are TGTGCCAGCAGCTTATCTGGGACTCCCACCGGGGAGCTGTTTTTT. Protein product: CASSLSGTPTGELFF.

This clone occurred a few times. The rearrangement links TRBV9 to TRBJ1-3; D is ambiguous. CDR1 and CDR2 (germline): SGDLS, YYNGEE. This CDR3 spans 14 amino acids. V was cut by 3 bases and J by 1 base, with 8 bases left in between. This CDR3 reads CASSATASGNTIYF. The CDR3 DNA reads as TGTGCCAGCAGCGCAACAGCTTCTGGAAACACCATATATTTT.

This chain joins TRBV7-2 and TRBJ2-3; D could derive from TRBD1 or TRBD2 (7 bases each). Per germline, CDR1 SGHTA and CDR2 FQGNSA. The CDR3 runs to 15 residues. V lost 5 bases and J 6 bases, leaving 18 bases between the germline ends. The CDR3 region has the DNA TGTGCCAGCAGCCCCAGGGGGAGGGCCGGTGATACGCAGTATTTT. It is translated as CASSPRGRAGDTQYF.

In nucleotides, the CDR3 is TGTGCCAGCAGCTTAGTCAGAGTGGGACAGGGGACCCCCTACGAGCAGTACTTC. It encodes CASSLVRVGQGTPYEQYF. V is TRBV7-2 and J is TRBJ2-7; 10 nucleotides align to TRBD1. The CDR3 sequence is 18 residues long. CDR1 is SGHTA, CDR2 FQGNSA, per germline. With 1 base clipped from V and 2 bases from J, the junction kept 11 bases outside the gene matches.

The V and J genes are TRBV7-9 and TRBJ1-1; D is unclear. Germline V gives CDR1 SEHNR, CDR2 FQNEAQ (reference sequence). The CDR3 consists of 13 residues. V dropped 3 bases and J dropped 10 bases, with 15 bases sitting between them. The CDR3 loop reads CASSFDSDTAAFF. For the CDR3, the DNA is TGTGCCAGCAGCTTCGATTCTGACACGGCAGCTTTCTTT.

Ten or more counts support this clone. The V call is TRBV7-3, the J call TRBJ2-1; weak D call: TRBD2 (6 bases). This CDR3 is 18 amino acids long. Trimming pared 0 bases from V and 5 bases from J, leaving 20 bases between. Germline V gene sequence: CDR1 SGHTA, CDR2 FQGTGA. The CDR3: CASSLTVGQGLLNNEQFF. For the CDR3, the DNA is TGTGCCAGCAGCTTAACTGTGGGGCAGGGACTGCTTAACAATGAGCAGTTCTTC.

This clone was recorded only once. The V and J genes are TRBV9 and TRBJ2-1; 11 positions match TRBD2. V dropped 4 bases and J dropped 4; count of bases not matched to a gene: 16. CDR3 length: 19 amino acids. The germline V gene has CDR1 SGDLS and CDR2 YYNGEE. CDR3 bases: TGTGCCAGCAGCTATGGGACTAGCGGAGGCCGGCACCCGTACAATGAGCAGTTCTTC. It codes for CASSYGTSGGRHPYNEQFF.

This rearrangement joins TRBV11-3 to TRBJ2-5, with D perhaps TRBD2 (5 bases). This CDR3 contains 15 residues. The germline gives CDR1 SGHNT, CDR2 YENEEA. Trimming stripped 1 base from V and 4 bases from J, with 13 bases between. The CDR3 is CASSLVFTGSETQYF. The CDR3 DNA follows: TGTGCCAGCAGCTTAGTGTTTACGGGGTCAGAGACCCAGTACTTC. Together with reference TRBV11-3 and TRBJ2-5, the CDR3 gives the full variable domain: EAGVVQSPRYKIIEKKQPVAFWCNPISGHNTLYWYLQNLGQGPELLIRYENEEAVDDSQLPKDRFSAERLKGVDSTLKIQPAELGDSAVYLCASSLVFTGSETQYFGPGTRLLVL.

CDR3 protein: CASSLDPLEETQYF. DNA of the CDR3: TGTGCCAGCAGCTTAGATCCCTTGGAAGAGACCCAGTACTTC. The chain recombines TRBV11-2 with TRBJ2-5; D uncertain. Looked up from germline, CDR1 is SGHAT and CDR2 is FQNNGV. The CDR3 runs to 14 residues. The ends were cut back, 0 bases at V and 3 bases at J, with 8 bases in the middle. Supplemented by reference TRBV11-2 and TRBJ2-5, the full variable domain reads EAGVAQSPRYKIIEKRQSVAFWCNPISGHATLYWYQQILGQGPKLLIQFQNNGVVDDSQLPKDRFSAERLKGVDSTLKIQPAKLEDSAVYLCASSLDPLEETQYFGPGTRLLVL.

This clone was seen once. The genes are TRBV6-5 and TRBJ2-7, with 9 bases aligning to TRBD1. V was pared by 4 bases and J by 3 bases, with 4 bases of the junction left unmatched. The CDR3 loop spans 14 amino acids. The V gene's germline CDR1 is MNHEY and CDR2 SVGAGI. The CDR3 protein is CASSSGTGYYEQYF. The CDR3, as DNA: TGTGCCAGCAGTTCCGGGACAGGGTACTACGAGCAGTACTTC.